These T cell receptor beta chains were read from a single sample in a study of T cells after yellow fever vaccination. MiXCR, applied by TCRdb to the 5' RACE reads, yields one record per CDR3 protein. The sample lists some 300,000 distinct CDR3 sequences, 8.5% to 10% seen once, with approximately 3.3% in the top ten. The sample here was CD4+ T cells sorted from PBMCs, taken 5 days after the yellow fever booster vaccination. These receptors all stem from a man in his late teens or twenties who received the YFV17D yellow fever vaccine. Both conserved end residues are trimmed from each CDR3. The size entry is marked missing in some rows and otherwise reads once, few, many or a size class.

v_call clone_size cdr3_aa
TRBV12-3/TRBV12-4 few ASSLRGGGSNQPQH
TRBV27 - ASSLTFQGYGYT
TRBV28 many ASSPASGNQETQY
TRBV20-1 - SARKAGMDTEAF
TRBV24-1 few ATSPSVPDTQY
TRBV19 few ASSIDWGGTAGANVLT
TRBV7-2 - ASSVLGFPTYEQY
TRBV20-1 few SAGRGGDEQF
TRBV15 - ATSPPGLAGGTQY
TRBV12-3/TRBV12-4 few ASSLRSGSGNTIY
TRBV2 - ASSPVEGGGNTIY
TRBV11-3 - ASIPPAGWGGYINEQF
TRBV4-2 many ASSQGTGVYSPLH
TRBV7-2 - ASSSNRGAGTDTQY
TRBV20-1 many SAGTGEGNQPQH
TRBV12-5 many ASGLEEAGLLYGYT
TRBV7-8 few ASRRGTSGGALTDTQY
TRBV27 - ASSVRSTGTGDKTNEKLF
TRBV20-1 few SARDPSGSGGTQY
TRBV5-6 once ASSPTGQGAREQY
TRBV7-2 few ASSLATSGGFTDTQY
TRBV5-1 - ASSYNENSGNTIY
TRBV2 many ASRGWGLAKNIQY
TRBV7-2 many ASSTGQGGLGYT
TRBV20-1 many SVVDRGSYGSYNEQF
TRBV4-3 - ATTRGAGHMNTEAF
TRBV4-1 few ASSHPWAAGDDTGELF
TRBV25-1 - ASTQGVVETQY
TRBV14 few ASSQVDLQGKGNTEAF